This T cell receptor beta chain was obtained from a study of blood T cell repertoires in COVID-19. The germline V gene encodes CDR1 SGHVS and CDR2 FNYEAQ. Between the trimmed V and J ends, which lost 0 bases and 10 bases, there was a span of 4 bases. The CDR3 loop spans 11 amino acids. Enrollment of patients from Seattle took place during active infection, with longitudinal follow-up. Original processing notes: Amplifying reference gene primers gave estimates of nucleated cell counts. TCRdb keeps only in-frame clones here, not all; method: immunoSEQ multiplex PCR. V and J calls and clone size are those listed in that table; D and trimming were worked out from the DNA. The table has roughly 53,000 clones, about 90% seen once.

This sequence originates from a woman of 80 years or more with COVID-19, enrolled during active disease. J is TRBJ2-1 and V is TRBV7-6; no clear D. Sequencing was done on a sample of peripheral blood. The CDR3 bases are TGTGCCAGCAGCTTAGCACAGGAGCAGTTCTTC. Its translation is CASSLAQEQFF.